A selection of T cell receptor beta chains follows, all from one sample in a study of T cell responses to AZD1222 COVID-19 vaccine. TCRdb keeps only in-frame clones here, not all; method: immunoSEQ multiplex PCR. The sample holds about 180,000 clones; 85% to 95% are singletons and the top ten take roughly 1%. Here the sequenced sample was peripheral blood, taken 28 days after the second dose of the MenACWY control vaccine. The receptors were gathered from an adult who received the MenACWY meningococcal vaccine as a control. Each CDR3 is given with its conserved first and last residue. D genes are given only for firm matches. A row's size may be missing; if present it is once, few, many or a size class.

V	size	D	J	CDR3	DNA
TRBV6-1	.	.	TRBJ1-2	CASSEMGPYGYTF	TGTGCCAGCAGTGAAATGGGACCGTATGGCTACACCTTC
TRBV3-1/TRBV3-2	.	TRBD2	TRBJ2-3	CASSQGRTSGASTDTQYF	TGTGCCAGCAGCCAAGGAAGGACTAGCGGGGCTAGCACAGATACGCAGTATTTT
TRBV29-1	once	.	TRBJ2-3	CTVVGTDTQYF	TGCACGGTGGTTGGCACAGATACGCAGTATTTT
TRBV4-1	.	TRBD1	TRBJ2-7	CASSLVQGSSYEQYF	TGCGCCAGCAGCCTAGTACAGGGGAGTTCCTACGAGCAGTACTTC
TRBV11-2	.	.	TRBJ1-1	CASTPLAGGLTEAFF	TGTGCCAGCACCCCCCTAGCCGGGGGACTCACTGAAGCTTTCTTT
TRBV5-1	.	TRBD2	TRBJ2-2	CASSFSGANTGELFF	TGCGCCAGCAGCTTTAGCGGGGCGAACACCGGGGAGCTGTTTTTT
TRBV7-3	.	.	TRBJ1-2	CASSPGSNYGYTF	TGTGCCAGCAGCCCAGGGTCTAACTATGGCTACACCTTC
TRBV5-1	.	TRBD1	TRBJ1-2	CASSLGQGSNYGYTF	TGCGCCAGCAGCCTGGGACAGGGATCGAACTATGGCTACACCTTC
TRBV19	.	.	TRBJ1-4	CASSIGGNEKLFF	TGTGCCAGTAGTATCGGCGGGAATGAAAAACTGTTTTTT
TRBV2	.	.	TRBJ1-1	CASSEYPMNTEAFF	TGTGCCAGCAGTGAATACCCGATGAACACTGAAGCTTTCTTT
TRBV7-2	.	TRBD1	TRBJ1-6	CASRTGATSSYNSPLHF	TGTGCCAGCCGTACAGGGGCTACTAGCTCCTATAATTCACCCCTCCACTTT
TRBV15	.	.	TRBJ1-6	CATSRDARSPLHF	TGTGCCACCAGCAGAGATGCTCGTTCACCCCTCCACTTT
TRBV15	.	.	TRBJ2-7	CATSPSGGSSYEQYF	TGTGCCACCAGCCCCTCGGGGGGCTCCTCCTACGAGCAGTACTTC
TRBV20-1	once	.	TRBJ1-2	CSASRQTNYGYTF	TGCAGTGCTAGTCGACAGACTAACTATGGCTACACCTTC
TRBV2	.	TRBD1	TRBJ2-7	CASRDRLYEQYF	TGTGCCAGCCGGGACAGGCTGTACGAGCAGTACTTC
TRBV11-1	.	.	TRBJ1-1	CASSLQQGNTEAFF	TGTGCCAGCAGCTTACAGCAGGGGAACACTGAAGCTTTCTTT
TRBV5-1	.	.	TRBJ1-2	CASSARGGRGEGYTF	TGCGCCAGCAGCGCGAGAGGGGGACGTGGGGAAGGCTACACCTTC
TRBV3-1/TRBV3-2	.	.	TRBJ2-5	CASSLRDFPGDQYF	TGTGCCAGCAGCCTCCGGGACTTCCCGGGTGATCAGTACTTC
TRBV28	.	.	TRBJ1-3	CASSTPGSGNTIYF	TGTGCCAGCAGTACCCCGGGGAGTGGAAACACCATATATTTT
TRBV4-1	.	.	TRBJ1-2	CASSQPPNYGYTF	TGCGCCAGCAGCCAACCTCCTAACTATGGCTACACCTTC
TRBV10-3	.	.	TRBJ1-6	CATLNLGGGSPLHF	TGTGCCACCCTGAACCTGGGAGGGGGATCACCCCTCCACTTT
TRBV9	.	TRBD1	TRBJ1-1	CASSANRGGTEAFF	TGTGCCAGCAGCGCGAACAGGGGAGGCACTGAAGCTTTCTTT
TRBV29-1	.	.	TRBJ1-1	CSGKTNTEAFF	TGCAGCGGTAAGACGAACACTGAAGCTTTCTTT
TRBV10-3	.	.	TRBJ2-3	CAIGGGDARTDTQYF	TGTGCCATCGGTGGTGGGGACGCTCGCACAGATACGCAGTATTTT
TRBV4-1	.	TRBD1	TRBJ2-1	CASSQGRDRLRNEQFF	TGCGCCAGCAGCCAAGGTAGGGACAGGTTAAGGAATGAGCAGTTCTTC
TRBV28	.	.	TRBJ1-1	CASSFRVGTEAFF	TGTGCCAGCAGTTTTCGGGTTGGCACTGAAGCTTTCTTT
TRBV24-1	.	TRBD1	TRBJ2-7	CATSGLCWTGITYEQYF	TGTGCCACCAGTGGCCTTTGCTGGACAGGGATTACTTACGAGCAGTACTTC
TRBV4-1	.	.	TRBJ1-4	CASSQAKSSEKLFF	TGCGCCAGCAGCCAAGCAAAATCGAGTGAAAAACTGTTTTTT
TRBV10-3	.	TRBD2	TRBJ2-3	CAIRSSGGATDTQYF	TGTGCCATCAGGTCTAGCGGGGGGGCAACAGATACGCAGTATTTT
TRBV5-6	.	.	TRBJ1-2	CASSLNYGYTF	TGTGCCAGCAGCTTGAACTATGGCTACACCTTC
TRBV19	.	TRBD1	TRBJ2-7	CASSRTGTGTYEQYF	TGTGCCAGTAGTAGAACCGGGACAGGGACCTACGAGCAGTACTTC
TRBV5-1	.	.	TRBJ2-1	CASSLRPGAESEDNEQFF	TGCGCCAGCAGCTTGCGGCCGGGGGCGGAATCTGAAGACAATGAGCAGTTCTTC
TRBV19	.	TRBD1	TRBJ1-5	CASSTDRGERQPQHF	TGTGCCAGTAGCACCGACAGGGGGGAAAGACAGCCCCAGCATTTT
TRBV2	.	.	TRBJ1-1	CASIRALRNTEAFF	TGTGCCAGCATTCGGGCCCTGAGGAACACTGAAGCTTTCTTT
TRBV27	.	.	TRBJ1-4	CASRGGAGEKLFF	TGTGCCAGCCGGGGGGGGGCAGGCGAAAAACTGTTTTTT
TRBV12-3/TRBV12-4	.	.	TRBJ2-5	CASSTGVPETQYF	TGTGCCAGCAGCACCGGGGTACCAGAGACCCAGTACTTC
TRBV5-5	few	.	TRBJ1-1	CASSFGGNTEAFF	TGTGCCAGCAGCTTTGGGGGGAACACTGAAGCTTTCTTT
TRBV30	.	.	TRBJ1-2	CAWSVLEGYYGYTF	TGTGCCTGGAGTGTACTTGAGGGGTACTATGGCTACACCTTC
TRBV6-1	.	TRBD1	TRBJ2-3	CASSETSGTGVYDTQYF	TGTGCCAGCAGTGAGACCTCAGGGACAGGGGTATATGATACGCAGTATTTT
TRBV6-5	.	.	TRBJ2-7	CASRSGPYEQYF	TGTGCCAGCAGATCGGGCCCTTACGAGCAGTACTTC